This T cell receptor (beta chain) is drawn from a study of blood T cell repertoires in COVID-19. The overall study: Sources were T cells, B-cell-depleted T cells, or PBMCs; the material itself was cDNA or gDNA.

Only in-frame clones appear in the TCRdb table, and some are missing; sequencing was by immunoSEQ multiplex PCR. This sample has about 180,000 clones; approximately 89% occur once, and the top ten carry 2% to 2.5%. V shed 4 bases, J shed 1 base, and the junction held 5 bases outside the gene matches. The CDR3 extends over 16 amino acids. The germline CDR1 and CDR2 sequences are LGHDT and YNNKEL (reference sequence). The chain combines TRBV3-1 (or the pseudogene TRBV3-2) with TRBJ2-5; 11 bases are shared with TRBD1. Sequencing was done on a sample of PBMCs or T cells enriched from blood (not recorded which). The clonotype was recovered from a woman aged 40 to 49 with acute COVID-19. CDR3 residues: CASSPGTGGVQETQYF. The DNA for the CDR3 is TGTGCCAGCAGCCCTGGGACAGGGGGGGTCCAAGAGACCCAGTACTTC.